A selection of T cell receptor beta chains follows, all from one sample in a study of human T cells and chemical hapten exposure. TCRdb reprocessed the RACE reads via MiXCR and lists one record per CDR3 protein. Seen here are 300,000 to 450,000 distinct CDR3 sequences, approximately 5% observed once, and the top ten hold about 2.5%. The sample here was whole blood, taken in connection with sensitization to the hapten diphenylcyclopropenone (DPC). These receptors all stem from a woman aged 45 to 65 with alopecia areata. Some clones in this sample may be carry-over from other donors' samples. CDR3s include the opening cysteine and the closing phenylalanine or tryptophan. The order of the fields is J gene, D gene, V gene, clone size, CDR3 DNA, CDR3 protein. The D gene is left open where the match is weak. Clone size is not always given. Where it is, it says once, few, many or a class for expanded clones.

J gene: TRBJ1-2
D gene: .
V gene: TRBV20-1
clone size: few
CDR3 DNA: TGCAGTGCCCCGCCTTATCCGGGCTATGGCTACACCTTC
CDR3 protein: CSAPPYPGYGYTF

J gene: TRBJ1-5
D gene: .
V gene: TRBV12-3/TRBV12-4
clone size: many
CDR3 DNA: TGTGCCAGCAGTTTCCAGGGTGGACAGCCCCAGCATTTT
CDR3 protein: CASSFQGGQPQHF

J gene: TRBJ2-2
D gene: TRBD1
V gene: TRBV29-1
clone size: few
CDR3 DNA: TGCAGCGTTGCGGGACAGGGTGGGACGGACACCGGGGAGCTGTTTTTT
CDR3 protein: CSVAGQGGTDTGELFF

J gene: TRBJ1-2
D gene: .
V gene: TRBV29-1
clone size: many
CDR3 DNA: TGCAGCGTTGTCGTAGGGGGGTCTTTTTACACCTTC
CDR3 protein: CSVVVGGSFYTF

J gene: TRBJ2-3
D gene: .
V gene: TRBV20-1
clone size: few
CDR3 DNA: TGCAGTGCCCACACTAGCCGCAGCACAGATACGCAGTATTTT
CDR3 protein: CSAHTSRSTDTQYF

J gene: TRBJ2-3
D gene: .
V gene: TRBV6-5
clone size: many
CDR3 DNA: TGTGCCAGCAGTCCGGAGACAGGCGCCACAGATACGCAGTATTTT
CDR3 protein: CASSPETGATDTQYF

J gene: TRBJ2-3
D gene: TRBD2
V gene: TRBV19
clone size: many
CDR3 DNA: TGTGCCAGTAGGCGCGAGGGCGGGGGAGTGGATACGCAGTATTTT
CDR3 protein: CASRREGGGVDTQYF

J gene: TRBJ1-6
D gene: TRBD1
V gene: TRBV7-2
clone size: many
CDR3 DNA: TGTGCCAGCAGCCCGACGGGACAGGGGGCCACAAAGGCCCTCCACTTT
CDR3 protein: CASSPTGQGATKALHF

J gene: TRBJ2-3
D gene: .
V gene: TRBV10-1
clone size: few
CDR3 DNA: TGCGCCAGCAGTGAAACGGGAGTTGTGGATACGCAGTATTTT
CDR3 protein: CASSETGVVDTQYF

J gene: TRBJ1-4
D gene: .
V gene: TRBV7-9
clone size: many
CDR3 DNA: TGTGCCAGCAGCCGCGGAGGGTCGGAAAAACTGTTTTTT
CDR3 protein: CASSRGGSEKLFF

J gene: TRBJ2-1
D gene: .
V gene: TRBV27
clone size: many
CDR3 DNA: TGTGCCACTGCGATCGGGGGGCTGGGTTACAATGAGCAGTTCTTC
CDR3 protein: CATAIGGLGYNEQFF

J gene: TRBJ2-3
D gene: .
V gene: TRBV7-9
clone size: many
CDR3 DNA: TGTGCCAGCAGCAGGCGAGGGGTAGGAGATACGCAGTATTTT
CDR3 protein: CASSRRGVGDTQYF

J gene: TRBJ1-6
D gene: .
V gene: TRBV18
clone size: .
CDR3 DNA: TGTGCCAGCTCAATCGACATCCCGAGGGGATATAATTCACCCCTCCACTTT
CDR3 protein: CASSIDIPRGYNSPLHF

J gene: TRBJ2-1
D gene: .
V gene: TRBV5-1
clone size: many
CDR3 DNA: TGCGCCAGCACCTCGACTACCAGCTCCTACAATGAGCAGTTCTTC
CDR3 protein: CASTSTTSSYNEQFF

J gene: TRBJ2-1
D gene: .
V gene: TRBV5-1
clone size: many
CDR3 DNA: TGCGCCAGCAGCTTGTTGGAGGCGACCTACAATGAGCAGTTCTTC
CDR3 protein: CASSLLEATYNEQFF

J gene: TRBJ2-6
D gene: .
V gene: TRBV4-1
clone size: many
CDR3 DNA: TGCGCCAGCAGCCCCTCCGAGGCTATCCCCTCTGGGGCCAACGTCCTGACTTTC
CDR3 protein: CASSPSEAIPSGANVLTF

J gene: TRBJ1-1
D gene: .
V gene: TRBV5-4
clone size: .
CDR3 DNA: TGTGCCAGCACCCTGCGAGGCCTTGACACTGAAGCTTTCTTT
CDR3 protein: CASTLRGLDTEAFF

J gene: TRBJ2-1
D gene: .
V gene: TRBV7-8
clone size: few
CDR3 DNA: TGTGCCAGCAGCACCCGGGGAGTATTACACAATGAGCAGTTCTTC
CDR3 protein: CASSTRGVLHNEQFF

J gene: TRBJ2-7
D gene: TRBD1
V gene: TRBV18
clone size: .
CDR3 DNA: TGTGCCAGCTCCCCCCAGGGACAGGGCGGCGAGCAGTACTTC
CDR3 protein: CASSPQGQGGEQYF

J gene: TRBJ1-2
D gene: TRBD1
V gene: TRBV27
clone size: many
CDR3 DNA: TGTGCCAGCAGTTTAGGGGTGGACAGGGGGAATGCTGGCTACACCTTC
CDR3 protein: CASSLGVDRGNAGYTF

J gene: TRBJ2-3
D gene: TRBD2
V gene: TRBV9
clone size: many
CDR3 DNA: TGTGCCAGCAGCGTAGAGGCTAGCGGGATTTCAGATACGCAGTATTTT
CDR3 protein: CASSVEASGISDTQYF

J gene: TRBJ1-6
D gene: TRBD1
V gene: TRBV7-9
clone size: few
CDR3 DNA: TGTGCCAGCAGCCCTCCGGGACAGGGGCATTCACCCCTCCACTTT
CDR3 protein: CASSPPGQGHSPLHF

J gene: TRBJ1-5
D gene: .
V gene: TRBV28
clone size: many
CDR3 DNA: TGTGCCAGCAAGGGGGAGGGACATGGCAATCAGCCCCAGCATTTT
CDR3 protein: CASKGEGHGNQPQHF

J gene: TRBJ2-7
D gene: .
V gene: TRBV29-1
clone size: many
CDR3 DNA: TGCAGCGTTGAAGTCCGGGACCCGGGGGAGCAGTACTTC
CDR3 protein: CSVEVRDPGEQYF

J gene: TRBJ2-3
D gene: .
V gene: TRBV10-3
clone size: .
CDR3 DNA: TGTGCCATCAGTGAGTCGAAGACAGGGGAGGGTAGTGCAGATACGCAGTATTTT
CDR3 protein: CAISESKTGEGSADTQYF

J gene: TRBJ2-7
D gene: TRBD1
V gene: TRBV5-1
clone size: few
CDR3 DNA: TGCGCCAGCAGCTTGGCGACAGGGGGGGCCTACGAGCAGTACTTC
CDR3 protein: CASSLATGGAYEQYF

J gene: TRBJ2-1
D gene: .
V gene: TRBV6-1
clone size: many
CDR3 DNA: TGTGCCAGCAGTGAACTGATGGAGGGAGTAGGTGAGCAGTTCTTC
CDR3 protein: CASSELMEGVGEQFF

J gene: TRBJ2-7
D gene: TRBD2
V gene: TRBV3-1
clone size: .
CDR3 DNA: TGTGCCAGCAGCCGAAGTAGAAGCGGGGGCAATTACGAGCAGTACTTC
CDR3 protein: CASSRSRSGGNYEQYF

J gene: TRBJ2-3
D gene: TRBD1
V gene: TRBV7-2
clone size: once
CDR3 DNA: TGTGCCAGCAGTAAGAGGGGGCTTAATACGCAGTATTTT
CDR3 protein: CASSKRGLNTQYF

J gene: TRBJ2-3
D gene: TRBD2
V gene: TRBV28
clone size: many
CDR3 DNA: TGTGCCAGCAGCCAAGAACTAGCGGGGGACACAGATACGCAGTATTTT
CDR3 protein: CASSQELAGDTDTQYF

J gene: TRBJ1-3
D gene: .
V gene: TRBV18
clone size: many
CDR3 DNA: TGTGCCAGCTCACCGGTCGGGCTCGGATCTGGAAACACCATATATTTT
CDR3 protein: CASSPVGLGSGNTIYF

J gene: TRBJ1-1
D gene: TRBD1
V gene: TRBV6-2/TRBV6-3
clone size: few
CDR3 DNA: TGTGCCAGCAGTTTCGGACAGGGAGTAGCTTTCTTT
CDR3 protein: CASSFGQGVAFF

J gene: TRBJ2-5
D gene: .
V gene: TRBV5-6
clone size: many
CDR3 DNA: TGTGCCAGCAGCTTGGTGACGAGGGTTACCCTCCAAGAGACCCAGTACTTC
CDR3 protein: CASSLVTRVTLQETQYF

J gene: TRBJ2-5
D gene: TRBD1
V gene: TRBV18
clone size: many
CDR3 DNA: TGTGCCAGCTCCCCTGGGACAGGGTCTCGAGAGACCCAGTACTTC
CDR3 protein: CASSPGTGSRETQYF

J gene: TRBJ1-2
D gene: .
V gene: TRBV11-2
clone size: .
CDR3 DNA: TGTGCCAGCAGCTTAGAGGGCAGCCCTATCTCTGGCTACACCTTC
CDR3 protein: CASSLEGSPISGYTF

J gene: TRBJ2-5
D gene: .
V gene: TRBV27
clone size: few
CDR3 DNA: TGTGCCAGCAGTGGGGCCCTCACACAAGAGACCCAGTACTTC
CDR3 protein: CASSGALTQETQYF

J gene: TRBJ1-2
D gene: .
V gene: TRBV3-1
clone size: .
CDR3 DNA: TGTGCCAGCAGTCAAGACGGAGCAGGAAACTATGGCTACACCTTC
CDR3 protein: CASSQDGAGNYGYTF

J gene: TRBJ2-3
D gene: .
V gene: TRBV12-3/TRBV12-4
clone size: few
CDR3 DNA: TGTGCCAGCAGTTTATGGGGGTCAGATACGCAGTATTTT
CDR3 protein: CASSLWGSDTQYF

J gene: TRBJ2-3
D gene: TRBD2
V gene: TRBV27
clone size: many
CDR3 DNA: TGTGCCAGCAGTTGGACGGGACTAGCAGGGACTAGCACAGATACGCAGTATTTT
CDR3 protein: CASSWTGLAGTSTDTQYF

J gene: TRBJ1-4
D gene: .
V gene: TRBV6-2/TRBV6-3
clone size: .
CDR3 DNA: TGTGCCAGCAGTACCGAACTTGGCGAAAAACTGTTTTTT
CDR3 protein: CASSTELGEKLFF

J gene: TRBJ2-4
D gene: .
V gene: TRBV19
clone size: .
CDR3 DNA: TGTGCCAGTACGACGGGAGCAGCCAAAAACATTCAGTACTTC
CDR3 protein: CASTTGAAKNIQYF

J gene: TRBJ1-1
D gene: .
V gene: TRBV20-1
clone size: .
CDR3 DNA: TGCAGTGCTAAACACCCGGGCATCGACACTGAAGCTTTCTTT
CDR3 protein: CSAKHPGIDTEAFF

J gene: TRBJ1-6
D gene: TRBD1
V gene: TRBV5-8
clone size: many
CDR3 DNA: TGTGCCAGCAGTTCCTCAACAGGGGGACCAACCTATAATTCACCCCTCCACTTT
CDR3 protein: CASSSSTGGPTYNSPLHF

J gene: TRBJ2-7
D gene: .
V gene: TRBV28
clone size: many
CDR3 DNA: TGTGCCAGCTTCTCGGGCCCGGGAGAGCAGTACTTC
CDR3 protein: CASFSGPGEQYF

J gene: TRBJ2-1
D gene: TRBD1
V gene: TRBV3-1
clone size: few
CDR3 DNA: TGTGCCAGCAGCCAAGGGGGGACAGGGAGTTACAATGAGCAGTTCTTC
CDR3 protein: CASSQGGTGSYNEQFF

J gene: TRBJ2-1
D gene: TRBD1
V gene: TRBV27
clone size: many
CDR3 DNA: TGTGCCAGCAGTTTATCAGGGACAGGGGGCCTCAGCTCCTACAATGAGCAGTTCTTC
CDR3 protein: CASSLSGTGGLSSYNEQFF

J gene: TRBJ2-1
D gene: .
V gene: TRBV6-2/TRBV6-3
clone size: few
CDR3 DNA: TGTGCCAGCAGTTTTCCCACGCGGAATGAGCAGTTCTTC
CDR3 protein: CASSFPTRNEQFF

J gene: TRBJ2-3
D gene: .
V gene: TRBV30
clone size: few
CDR3 DNA: TGTGCCTGGAGGAACCCTAGCACAGATACGCAGTATTTT
CDR3 protein: CAWRNPSTDTQYF

J gene: TRBJ1-1
D gene: .
V gene: TRBV3-1
clone size: .
CDR3 DNA: TGTGCCAGCAGCCCCCTTTCGGGGGAGACTGAAGCTTTCTTT
CDR3 protein: CASSPLSGETEAFF

J gene: TRBJ1-2
D gene: .
V gene: TRBV4-3
clone size: once
CDR3 DNA: TGCGCCAGCAGCCAAGAAGCTAACGGGGGCCATGGCTACACCTTC
CDR3 protein: CASSQEANGGHGYTF

J gene: TRBJ2-7
D gene: .
V gene: TRBV5-5
clone size: many
CDR3 DNA: TGTGCCAGCAGCCTCACCGGGACATCAACCTACGAGCAGTACTTC
CDR3 protein: CASSLTGTSTYEQYF

J gene: TRBJ2-3
D gene: TRBD2
V gene: TRBV20-1
clone size: .
CDR3 DNA: TGCAGTGCCCATAGCGGGAGAGCAGATACGCAGTATTTT
CDR3 protein: CSAHSGRADTQYF

J gene: TRBJ2-7
D gene: .
V gene: TRBV20-1
clone size: few
CDR3 DNA: TGCAGTGCTAGAGTTTTTGTAGGTGGGAGTTCTCGGGAGCAGTACTTC
CDR3 protein: CSARVFVGGSSREQYF

J gene: TRBJ2-7
D gene: .
V gene: TRBV5-1
clone size: .
CDR3 DNA: TGCGCCAGCAGCTTGGCTGGCAGAGCCGACTACGAGCAGTACTTC
CDR3 protein: CASSLAGRADYEQYF

J gene: TRBJ2-2
D gene: TRBD2
V gene: TRBV6-2/TRBV6-3
clone size: many
CDR3 DNA: TGTGCCACCAGACTAGCGGGAGTTACCGGGGAGCTGTTTTTT
CDR3 protein: CATRLAGVTGELFF

J gene: TRBJ2-5
D gene: .
V gene: TRBV30
clone size: many
CDR3 DNA: TGTGCCTGGAGTGGCGGGGAACAAGAGACCCAGTACTTC
CDR3 protein: CAWSGGEQETQYF

J gene: TRBJ2-7
D gene: .
V gene: TRBV7-6
clone size: many
CDR3 DNA: TGTGCCAGCAGCTTAGTCCGCGGCGAGCAGTACTTC
CDR3 protein: CASSLVRGEQYF

J gene: TRBJ2-5
D gene: TRBD2
V gene: TRBV2
clone size: .
CDR3 DNA: TGTGCCAGCAGTGAAACTAGCGGGGGGGACCAAGAGACCCAGTACTTC
CDR3 protein: CASSETSGGDQETQYF

J gene: TRBJ2-1
D gene: TRBD2
V gene: TRBV9
clone size: few
CDR3 DNA: TGTGCCAGCAGCGTTAGCGGGGGTTACAATGAGCAGTTCTTC
CDR3 protein: CASSVSGGYNEQFF

J gene: TRBJ1-4
D gene: .
V gene: TRBV7-9
clone size: .
CDR3 DNA: TGTGCCAGCAGCGGAAGGGACTCCCCCGGAAGGACTAATGAAAAACTGTTTTTT
CDR3 protein: CASSGRDSPGRTNEKLFF